Listed here are 18 T cell receptor beta chains from one sample, sequenced in a study of cytomegalovirus exposure and HLA in healthy donors. 60 Vbeta and 13 Jbeta primers were used in PCR. Measured with immunoSEQ multiplex PCR; TCRdb has only the in-frame clones, and not every one. Of about 120,000 clones in the sample, around 68% are singletons; the top ten hold around 3.9%. The specimen sequenced was PBMCs. These receptors came from a woman aged 40-49 years in good health and CMV-seropositive.

This clone was seen only a few times. The rearrangement joins TRBV5-1 to TRBJ1-4; D is possibly TRBD1 (5 bases). V lost 0 bases, J lost 0 bases, and 6 bases lay in between. From germline, CDR1 is SGHRS and CDR2 YFSETQ. The CDR3 runs to 15 residues. The CDR3 DNA is TGCGCCAGCAGCTTGGGGGGGGCAACTAATGAAAAACTGTTTTTT. This sequence encodes CASSLGGATNEKLFF.

The V and J genes are TRBV7-9 and TRBJ2-1; 8 bases match TRBD1. This CDR3 has 16 residues. The V gene's germline CDR1 is SEHNR and CDR2 FQNEAQ (reference sequence). V trimming: 5 bases; J trimming: 6 bases; junction bases outside the gene matches: 12. The CDR3 DNA reads TGTGCCAGCAGCCCCCCCGGACAGGGAAGTGGCAATGAGCAGTTCTTC. Encoded protein: CASSPPGQGSGNEQFF.

The V call is TRBV5-5, the J call TRBJ2-7, with D uncertain. Trimming shortened V by 4 bases and J by 1 base, and 12 bases separated the two germline ends. CDR1 and CDR2 from the germline V gene are SGHKS and YYEKEE (reference sequence). This CDR3 comprises 14 residues. Here the CDR3 reads CASSAPTASYEQYF. CDR3 nucleotides: TGTGCCAGCAGCGCTCCTACAGCTTCCTACGAGCAGTACTTC. Full variable domain (remainder filled in from reference TRBV5-5 and TRBJ2-7): DAGVTQSPTHLIKTRGQQVTLRCSPISGHKSVSWYQQVLGQGPQFIFQYYEKEERGRGNFPDRFSARQFPNYSSELNVNALLLGDSALYLCASSAPTASYEQYFGPGTRLTVT.

The CDR3 loop is CASSLLGTGEETQYF. CDR3 nucleotide sequence: TGCGCCAGCAGCCTCCTAGGGACAGGAGAAGAGACCCAGTACTTC. V and J are TRBV5-1 and TRBJ2-5; 8 bases align to TRBD1. The CDR3 is made up of 15 amino acids. Germline lookup yields CDR1 SGHRS and CDR2 YFSETQ. The trim removed 4 bases at V and 3 bases at J, leaving 8 bases unmatched.

The V and J genes are TRBV7-8 and TRBJ2-5; 9 bases agree with TRBD2. The CDR3 contains 18 residues. Germline values: CDR1 SGHVS, CDR2 FQNEAQ. Losses at the gene ends were 1 base for V and 4 bases for J; bases not matched to a gene: 13. CDR3: CASSLVPRGGKVGETQYF. In DNA form, the CDR3 reads TGTGCCAGCAGCTTAGTCCCGCGGGGGGGCAAAGTAGGAGAGACCCAGTACTTC.

The chain links TRBV5-1 to TRBJ1-2; 10 positions agree with TRBD1. The CDR3 has 15 residues. J gave up 7 bases and V 4 bases, and 10 bases lay outside the gene matches. CDR1 and CDR2 (germline): SGHRS, YFSETQ. The CDR3 DNA reads TGCGCCAGCAGCGGCCAGACAGGGGGCTTCACTGGCTACACCTTC. Encoded protein: CASSGQTGGFTGYTF.

The chain uses TRBV5-1 and TRBJ2-5; 7 bases align to TRBD1. From germline, CDR1 is SGHRS and CDR2 YFSETQ. The CDR3 has 15 amino acids. V trimming: 3 bases; J trimming: 1 base; junction bases outside the gene matches: 6. In DNA form, the CDR3 reads TGCGCCAGCAGCTCTGAGACAGGGACCCAAGAGACCCAGTACTTC. Its translation: CASSSETGTQETQYF.

This clone has only a few counts. The J gene is TRBJ1-2, the V gene TRBV7-2; D not certain. Between the trimmed V and J ends, which lost 2 bases and 3 bases, there was a span of 10 bases. The CDR3 has 14 amino acids. Germline V gene lookup returns CDR1 SGHTA and CDR2 FQGNSA. This CDR3 is CASSLTTGYYGYTF. Written as DNA, the CDR3 is TGTGCCAGCAGCTTAACAACGGGATACTATGGCTACACCTTC. The complete variable domain, with remaining parts taken from reference TRBV7-2 and TRBJ1-2, reads GAGVSQSPSNKVTEKGKDVELRCDPISGHTALYWYRQSLGQGLEFLIYFQGNSAPDKSGLPSDRFSAERTGGSVSTLTIQRTQQEDSAVYLCASSLTTGYYGYTFGSGTRLTVV.

This clone was detected a few times. The V and J genes are TRBV10-3 and TRBJ1-2; D is perhaps TRBD1 (5 bases). Trimming took 0 bases from V and 1 from J, leaving 6 bases between them. This CDR3 is built from 14 residues. CDR1 ENHRY and CDR2 SYGVKD come from the germline V gene. This CDR3 reads CAISESDSNYGYTF. The CDR3, as DNA: TGTGCCATCAGTGAGTCTGACAGTAACTATGGCTACACCTTC.

Comments on this clone: The junction and the germline gene differ at one end; a read error may be behind it. The chain has TRBV7-9 and TRBJ2-5; 8 bases are shared with TRBD2. This CDR3 region has 12 residues. Germline V CDR1 and CDR2: SEHNR, FQNEAQ (reference sequence). CDR3 DNA sequence: TGTTCCAGCAGCAGCGGGAGTTTTGCCCAGTACTTC. Its protein is CSSSSGSFAQYF.

This chain links TRBV18 with TRBJ1-1; a possible D gene is TRBD1 (5 bases). This CDR3 comprises 15 residues. The V and J ends lost 0 bases and 1 base respectively, with 9 bases between them. Germline CDR1 is KGHSH and CDR2 is LQKENI. CDR3 in DNA: TGTGCCAGCTCACCACCGGGGCAGGGGAACACTGAAGCTTTCTTT. Its translation is CASSPPGQGNTEAFF.

The chain employs TRBV7-2 and TRBJ2-1; 12 bases are a match to TRBD1. Germline-derived CDR1 and CDR2 are SGHTA and FQGNSA. The CDR3 runs to 14 residues. The J segment lost 7 bases and the V segment lost 7 bases, leaving 5 bases of the junction unmatched. This chain's CDR3 is CASNGDRGLNEQFF. DNA of the CDR3: TGTGCCAGCAACGGGGACAGGGGGCTGAATGAGCAGTTCTTC.

This clone was picked up a small number of times. The J gene is TRBJ1-5, the V gene TRBV15; TRBD1 is a possible D gene (6 bases). The V and J ends lost 2 bases and 2 bases respectively, with 13 bases between them. The CDR3 loop spans 16 amino acids. Germline CDR1 is LNHNV and CDR2 is YYDKDF (reference sequence). As DNA, the CDR3 is TGTGCCACCAGCAGAAGAACAGGGTATGGCAATCAGCCCCAGCATTTT. Its translation: CATSRRTGYGNQPQHF.

In its sample, this clone was seen once. The CDR3 sequence is CASSSTRGGNTEAFF. The CDR3 nucleotides read TGCGCCAGCAGCTCAACAAGGGGGGGGAACACTGAAGCTTTCTTT. This rearrangement joins TRBV5-1 to TRBJ1-1, with D possibly being TRBD1 (6 bases). The CDR3 totals 15 residues. Germline CDR1 reads SGHRS; CDR2 reads YFSETQ. V was clipped by 3 bases and J by 1 base, with 13 bases between them.

A single count supports this clone. The chain couples TRBV7-2 to TRBJ2-3, with a tentative D call TRBD2 (6 bases). This CDR3 region has 15 residues. The V and J ends lost 2 bases and 0 bases respectively, with 9 bases between them. The V gene's germline CDR1 is SGHTA and CDR2 FQGNSA. The CDR3 DNA is TGTGCCAGCAGCTTACTAGCGTCGAGCACAGATACGCAGTATTTT. This encodes CASSLLASSTDTQYF. The full variable domain, rest sourced from reference TRBV7-2 and TRBJ2-3, is GAGVSQSPSNKVTEKGKDVELRCDPISGHTALYWYRQSLGQGLEFLIYFQGNSAPDKSGLPSDRFSAERTGGSVSTLTIQRTQQEDSAVYLCASSLLASSTDTQYFGPGTRLTVL.

A few counts support this clone. This chain links TRBV9 with TRBJ1-2; D is uncertain. Trimming left V 3 bases short and J 2 bases short, with 11 bases between. Germline V CDR1 and CDR2: SGDLS, YYNGEE. The CDR3 is 14 residues long. The CDR3 reads CASSGREGNYGYTF. CDR3 nucleotides: TGTGCCAGCAGCGGCCGGGAGGGCAACTATGGCTACACCTTC. The full variable domain, completed using reference TRBV9 and TRBJ1-2, is DSGVTQTPKHLITATGQRVTLRCSPRSGDLSVYWYQQSLDQGLQFLIQYYNGEERAKGNILERFSAQQFPDLHSELNLSSLELGDSALYFCASSGREGNYGYTFGSGTRLTVV.

The chain has TRBV7-9 and TRBJ1-2; tentative D call: TRBD1 (6 bases). CDR1 is SEHNR and CDR2 is FQNEAQ in the germline V gene (reference sequence). V lost 5 bases and J lost 8, with 15 bases in between. The CDR3 has 13 residues. The CDR3 region is CASSKDSYRGYTF. DNA of the CDR3: TGTGCCAGCAGCAAGGACAGCTACAGGGGCTACACCTTC.

V and J are TRBV6-1 and TRBJ2-2; TRBD2 might be the D (5 bases). Germline V gene sequence: CDR1 MNHNS, CDR2 SASEGT. This CDR3 is built from 14 residues. V lost 8 bases and J 5 bases, leaving 15 bases between the germline ends. CDR3 nucleotide sequence: TGTGCCAGCCGACCCGGGGATACAACCGGGGAGCTGTTTTTT. This encodes CASRPGDTTGELFF.